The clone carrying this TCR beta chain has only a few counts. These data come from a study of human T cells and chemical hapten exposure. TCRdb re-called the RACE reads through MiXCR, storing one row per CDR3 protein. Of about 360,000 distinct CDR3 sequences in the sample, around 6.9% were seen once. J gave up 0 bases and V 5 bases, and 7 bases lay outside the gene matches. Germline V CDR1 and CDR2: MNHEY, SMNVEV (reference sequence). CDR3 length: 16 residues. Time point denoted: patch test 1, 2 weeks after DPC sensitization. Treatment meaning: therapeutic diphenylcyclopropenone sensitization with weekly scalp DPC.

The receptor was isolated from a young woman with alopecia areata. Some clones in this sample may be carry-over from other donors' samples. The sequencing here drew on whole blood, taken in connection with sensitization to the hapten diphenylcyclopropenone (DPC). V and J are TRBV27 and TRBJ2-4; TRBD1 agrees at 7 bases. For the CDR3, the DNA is TGTGCCAGCAGTACCAAGGACAGGCTAGCCAAAAACATTCAGTACTTC. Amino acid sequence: CASSTKDRLAKNIQYF.